This T cell receptor beta chain emerged from a study of CD8+ T cells in alopecia areata (dated by TCRdb to 2016 to 2019). With regard to the full study: Treated patients were enrolled in an open-label pilot trial of oral tofacitinib, 5 to 10 mg twice daily, for moderate-to-severe alopecia areata. Tofacitinib was administered for 6 to 18 months, and 6 months of follow-up off drug were then conducted to assess delayed response and recurrence. Disease severity in treated patients was measured with the SALT score, which quantifies the percentage of affected scalp surface area. In both human patients and the C3H/HeJ mouse model, the study applied high-throughput TCRbeta sequencing to look at T cell clonal expansion in alopecia areata. Human TCRbeta sequencing covered scalp tissue and sorted CD4+ and CD8+ peripheral blood T cells from patchy and totalis/universalis alopecia areata patients and healthy controls. Biopsies were taken from tofacitinib-treated patients at baseline and again at 4 and 24 weeks into treatment, and several of those patients also had a later scalp biopsy. Scalp clonality was compared across normal scalp (n=4), patchy alopecia areata scalp (n=8), and alopecia totalis/universalis scalp (n=8). RNA came from the PAXgene miRNA kit for fixed scalp, the miRNeasy kit for PBMCs, and the RNeasy kit for mouse skin. TCRbeta CDR3 regions were amplified by immunoSEQ multiplex PCR with 35 Vbeta forward and 13 Jbeta reverse primers.

To prepare the library, the immunoSEQ multiplex PCR assay was applied. To provide template for TCR sequencing, every sample had RNA extracted and reverse transcribed into cDNA. SuperScript III was used for first-strand cDNA synthesis, primed with a 2:1 mix of oligo-dT and random hexamers. Amplification bias was assessed with a synthetic immune receptor repertoire, and residual bias was removed computationally. Per the original workflow: Raw reads were preprocessed to remove errors, and CDR3 was defined according to IMGT conventions as the region from the conserved cysteine to phenylalanine. To get clonality, Shannon entropy was normalized by log2 of the number of productive unique TCRs and the result was subtracted from 1. Whether each scalp clone was CD4 or CD8 was inferred by checking scalp TCRbeta sequences against the CD4 and CD8 repertoires from sorted blood. TCRdb took this table from immuneACCESS and kept in-frame rearrangements with V and J called. Such tables lack part of the clones; where checked against another copy, unresolved V genes explain under half of the gap, and the rest is unexplained. V, J and clone size are those of that table, while D and trimming were read from the DNA. A total of 100,000 to 150,000 clones appear in this sample, under 65% of them only once. Around 5.4% of the sample lies in the top ten.

With regard to this clone: Its antigen target is currently unknown. The record has no base qualities; no much larger clone is one base away.

The paper as a whole reports these results and caveats: Because the treated cohort was small and included a single nonresponder, larger studies are needed to assess links between baseline CD8+ expansion and response. Lesional scalp, especially in alopecia totalis/universalis, showed higher clonality and more expanded CD8+ clones than normal scalp, suggesting antigenic drive. With tofacitinib, both scalp clonality and the number of expanded CD8+ clones among the top 100 scalp clones went down significantly. Unlike mouse skin, which is dominated by gammadelta T cells, normal human skin has resident alphabeta T cells that are also sequenced, and this complicates analysis of the scalp TCR repertoire. During tofacitinib treatment, many expanded lesional clones stuck around in both scalp and blood, and this persistence may partly explain why relapse happens after treatment is stopped. Shared TCR sequences between patients were less evident than in mice, which may be partly attributable to HLA diversity in the patient population.

The sample's time point label is to be understood as: 4 weeks on oral tofacitinib. Per the publication, the treatment or condition label means: oral pan-JAK inhibitor, 5-10 mg twice daily. From alopecia areata patients, peripheral blood was collected along with lesional scalp punch biopsies. After PBMCs were isolated by density centrifugation and stained for CD3, CD4 and CD8, a FACSAria was used to sort CD4+ and CD8+ T cells. CDR1 and CDR2 are read off the germline V gene as LGHNA and YSLEER. Including cysteine and phenylalanine, the CDR3 has 16 amino acids. Kept here is only the CDR3 DNA, which spans 48 bases and is read in frame from base 1. From V the trimming removes 2 bases and from J it removes 4 bases, while the gene matches leave 10 bases of the junction unaccounted for.

This clonotype was obtained from a human donor with alopecia areata. The sample in question was CD4+ T cells sorted from blood, obtained at week 4, from a patient treated with tofacitinib. Recombination linked TRBV4-3 to TRBJ1-2; 7 junctional bases match TRBD1. Read as DNA, the sequence is TGCGCCAGCAGCCAACAGGGGGGGCGGACAGGCTATGGCTACACCTTC. Translated, this gives CASSQQGGRTGYGYTF.